This T cell receptor (beta chain) is from a study of human T cells and chemical hapten exposure. V gave up 5 bases and J gave up 2 bases; unmatched junction bases: 12. The CDR3 spans 17 residues. Per germline, CDR1 MNHEY and CDR2 SMNVEV (reference sequence). MiXCR, applied by TCRdb to the RACE reads, yields one record per CDR3 protein. Among about 45,000 distinct CDR3 sequences listed, 4% to 4.5% were seen once. The time point was: healthy volunteer bleed at 2 weeks. Total RNA was isolated from unfractionated whole blood. This clonotype was counted a few times. This chain links TRBV27 with TRBJ1-1, with 9 bases lining up with TRBD1. The sequence was obtained from a human donor in good health. Some clones in this sample may be carry-over from other donors' samples. The sample taken for sequencing was whole blood. CDR3 amino acids: CASSPTQGAVYNTEAFF. CDR3 sequence (DNA): TGTGCCAGCAGTCCAACACAGGGGGCGGTTTATAACACTGAAGCTTTCTTT.